The 24 T cell receptor beta chains below all came from one sample that was sequenced in a study of OX40 agonist ivuxolimab in advanced cancers. This table comes from immunoSEQ multiplex PCR, and its TCRdb copy is limited to in-frame clones, with some not included. Here the sample spans some 55,000 clones, about 88% being singletons. The sequencing here drew on CD4+ or CD8+ T cells sorted from blood, taken in a trial of the OX40 agonist ivuxolimab. Source of these receptors: an adult with an advanced solid tumor such as melanoma, head and neck, liver or kidney cancer.

This clone was found once. This CDR3 is CASSMGRDQPQHF. The DNA for the CDR3 is TGTGCCAGTAGTATGGGTCGGGATCAGCCCCAGCATTTT. The chain carries TRBV19 and TRBJ1-5; D uncertain. V was clipped by 3 bases and J by 5 bases, with 8 bases between them. CDR1 and CDR2 from the germline V gene are LNHDA and SQIVND (reference sequence). The CDR3 is made up of 13 amino acids. The full variable domain, its missing parts supplied by reference TRBV19 and TRBJ1-5, is DGGITQSPKYLFRKEGQNVTLSCEQNLNHDAMYWYRQDPGQGLRLIYYSQIVNDFQKGDIAEGYSVSREKKESFPLTVTSAQKNPTAFYLCASSMGRDQPQHFGDGTRLSIL.

This clone has just one count. The V call is TRBV5-1, the J call TRBJ1-2; D call uncertain. The CDR3 spans 17 residues. The ends were cut back, 0 bases at V and 0 bases at J, with 15 bases in the middle. The germline V gene has CDR1 SGHRS and CDR2 YFSETQ. CDR3 in amino acids: CASSLVGVGQANYGYTF. The CDR3 coding sequence is TGCGCCAGCAGCTTGGTGGGTGTTGGCCAAGCTAACTATGGCTACACCTTC.

This clone was found a few times. The V and J genes are TRBV19 and TRBJ2-7; TRBD2 agrees at 8 bases. V lost 5 bases and J lost 0; bases outside the gene matches: 6. The CDR3 runs 15 residues. Germline CDR1 reads LNHDA; CDR2 reads SQIVND (reference sequence). The CDR3: CASSLSGGPSYEQYF. CDR3 DNA sequence: TGTGCCAGTAGTTTGTCGGGAGGGCCCTCCTACGAGCAGTACTTC.

The V call is TRBV6-5, the J call TRBJ2-1; maybe TRBD2 (5 bases). The germline CDR1 and CDR2 sequences are MNHEY and SVGAGI. The V gene lost 0 bases and the J gene lost 2 bases, with 11 bases spanning the gap. The CDR3 contains 16 residues. The CDR3 region has the DNA TGTGCCAGCAGTTACTCCGGAGGCCCGCCCTACAATGAGCAGTTCTTC. Translated: CASSYSGGPPYNEQFF.

V gene TRBV15 combines with J gene TRBJ2-7, with 7 nucleotides matching TRBD1. The V gene's germline CDR1 is LNHNV and CDR2 YYDKDF (reference sequence). With V trimmed by 1 base and J by 4 bases, 7 bases remained unmatched. There are 15 residues in the CDR3. This chain's CDR3 is CATSRGDSFGYEQYF. CDR3 sequence (DNA): TGTGCCACCAGCAGAGGGGACAGTTTTGGGTACGAGCAGTACTTC.

V gene TRBV6-1 combines with J gene TRBJ1-4; D might be TRBD1 (5 bases). CDR1 is MNHNS, CDR2 SASEGT, per germline. This CDR3 spans 14 amino acids. With 5 bases removed from V and 8 bases from J, the gap between germline ends came to 15 bases. The CDR3 is CASSTALEGEKLFF. Written as DNA, the CDR3 is TGTGCCAGCAGTACTGCCCTGGAGGGGGAAAAACTGTTTTTT.

The chain has TRBV19 and TRBJ1-2; a weak D match, TRBD1 (5 bases). The V and J ends lost 5 bases and 5 bases respectively, with 21 bases between them. The CDR3 sequence is 16 residues long. From germline, CDR1 is LNHDA and CDR2 SQIVND (reference sequence). As DNA, the CDR3 is TGTGCCAGTAGTTACCCGACACCCGGGACCTATTATGGCTACACCTTC. Its protein product is CASSYPTPGTYYGYTF.

This clone was observed once. The germline gene is not matched at one end of the junction; a read error may be the cause. The gene calls are TRBV19 and TRBJ1-1; 7 bases line up with TRBD1. The length of the CDR3 is 13 residues. The germline gives CDR1 LNHDA, CDR2 SQIVND (reference sequence). CDR3 residues: CASARGGGTEVFF. The DNA for the CDR3 is TGTGCCAGTGCTCGAGGGGGCGGCACTGAAGTTTTCTTT.

The chain employs TRBV2 and TRBJ2-7, with D possibly TRBD2 on 6 matching bases. Between the trimmed V and J ends, which lost 7 bases and 2 bases, there was a span of 9 bases. The CDR3 is made up of 12 amino acids. Germline values: CDR1 SNHLY, CDR2 FYNNEI. CDR3 residues: CASKGGPYEQYF. CDR3 nucleotides: TGTGCCAGCAAGGGAGGCCCCTACGAGCAGTACTTC.

The table lists this clone with a count of one. The chain links TRBV19 to TRBJ2-1; D not resolved. Trimming left V 3 bases short and J 0 bases short, with 9 bases between. The germline V gene encodes CDR1 LNHDA and CDR2 SQIVND (reference sequence). This CDR3 is built from 15 residues. The CDR3 spells CASSIGGLSYNEQFF. The CDR3 coding sequence is TGTGCCAGTAGTATCGGCGGCCTCTCCTACAATGAGCAGTTCTTC.

For this clone: In the same sample, other DNA sequences code for this CDR3. This chain links TRBV6-1 with TRBJ2-6; 8 nucleotides agree with TRBD1. V shed 1 base and J 3 bases; nucleotides not matched to a gene: 14. This CDR3 comprises 20 residues. Germline CDR1 is MNHNS and CDR2 is SASEGT. This CDR3 is CASSEVLRTGLSYGANVLTF. The DNA of the CDR3 is TGTGCCAGCAGTGAAGTTTTGAGGACAGGGCTATCTTATGGGGCCAACGTCCTGACTTTC.

The rearrangement joins TRBV4-1 to TRBJ1-5; no clear D gene. This CDR3 is built from 16 residues. Germline V CDR1 and CDR2: MGHRA, YSYEKL. Between the trimmed V and J ends, which lost 6 bases and 2 bases, there was a span of 17 bases. CDR3 region: CASRSVAGGRNQPQHF. CDR3 nucleotides: TGCGCCAGCAGATCGGTGGCGGGCGGCCGCAATCAGCCCCAGCATTTT.

J is TRBJ2-2 and V is TRBV5-1, with TRBD1 matching over 7 bases. The CDR3 consists of 15 residues. CDR1 and CDR2 from the germline V gene are SGHRS and YFSETQ. V dropped 4 bases and J dropped 4; count of bases not matched to a gene: 7. The CDR3 spells CASSGKTGFTGELFF. DNA for the CDR3: TGCGCCAGCAGCGGGAAGACAGGGTTCACCGGGGAGCTGTTTTTT.

The V and J genes are TRBV6-5 and TRBJ2-7, with D tentatively TRBD2 (5 bases). The germline V and J ends were trimmed by 5 bases and 2 bases, with 13 bases remaining between them. The CDR3 spans 14 residues. Germline loops: CDR1 MNHEY, CDR2 SVGAGI. Here the CDR3 reads CASSERGLAYEQYF. DNA for the CDR3: TGTGCCAGCAGTGAACGGGGATTGGCCTACGAGCAGTACTTC.

The V call is TRBV28, the J call TRBJ2-2, with a weak D call TRBD1 (5 bases). Germline V gene data show CDR1 as MDHEN and CDR2 as SYDVKM. Trimming stripped 8 bases from V and 4 bases from J, with 8 bases between. This CDR3 has 12 amino acids. In nucleotides, the CDR3 is TGTGCCAGCGGGGCGTTCACCGGGGAGCTGTTTTTT. This gives the protein CASGAFTGELFF.

The J gene is TRBJ1-1, the V gene TRBV30; a weak D match, TRBD1 (5 bases). The CDR3 extends over 14 amino acids. Germline V gives CDR1 GTSNPN, CDR2 SVGIG (reference sequence). Trimming took off 7 bases at V and 6 bases at J, with 21 bases between the two ends. CDR3 sequence: CASTSGSHRSEAFF. For the CDR3, the DNA is TGTGCCTCCACCTCAGGGTCCCATCGCTCTGAAGCTTTCTTT.

The chain is built from TRBV19 and TRBJ1-5, with D tentatively TRBD1 (6 bases). Germline V gene sequence: CDR1 LNHDA, CDR2 SQIVND (reference sequence). The length of the CDR3 is 14 residues. Trimming stripped 6 bases from V and 3 bases from J, with 12 bases between. Here the CDR3 reads CASRAGQFNQPQHF. The CDR3 nucleotides are TGTGCCAGTAGAGCTGGACAGTTCAATCAGCCCCAGCATTTT.

This chain links TRBV19 with TRBJ2-1; 11 nucleotides match TRBD2. Germline V CDR1 and CDR2: LNHDA, SQIVND (reference sequence). V lost 3 bases and J lost 6; bases outside the gene matches: 10. This CDR3 is 17 amino acids long. Written as DNA, the CDR3 is TGTGCCAGTAGTATGAGACTAGCGGGACCTGGAGGCAATGAGCAGTTCTTC. The encoded protein is CASSMRLAGPGGNEQFF.

This chain connects TRBV6-5 to TRBJ2-7; TRBD2 matches 7 bases. The V gene end was trimmed by 11 bases and the J gene end by 3 bases; junction bases not matched to a gene: 4. The CDR3 runs to 11 residues. Germline lookup yields CDR1 MNHEY and CDR2 SVGAGI. The CDR3 reads CAVSGGYEQYF. The CDR3 bases are TGTGCCGTTTCGGGAGGCTACGAGCAGTACTTC.

The rearrangement uses TRBV9 and TRBJ2-5; D may be TRBD1 (5 bases). The CDR3 contains 12 residues. The germline V gene encodes CDR1 SGDLS and CDR2 YYNGEE. With 3 bases removed from V and 7 bases from J, the gap between germline ends came to 10 bases. The CDR3 loop is CASSARQGTQYF. The CDR3 DNA reads as TGTGCCAGCAGCGCTCGTCAGGGGACCCAGTACTTC.

The chain employs TRBV18 and TRBJ1-2; D perhaps matches TRBD1 (6 bases). The CDR3 is 14 residues long. The V end was cut by 3 bases, the J end by 6 bases, with 14 bases between. The germline V gene encodes CDR1 KGHSH and CDR2 LQKENI. CDR3 in DNA: TGTGCCAGCTCACCCAGAAACCAGGGGAATGGCTACACCTTC. It yields the protein CASSPRNQGNGYTF.

The chain uses TRBV5-1 and TRBJ2-1, with 15 bases that match TRBD2. V lost 4 bases to trimming and J lost 9 bases; unmatched junction nucleotides: 5. The CDR3 is 15 residues long. Germline CDR1 is SGHRS and CDR2 is YFSETQ. The CDR3 DNA follows: TGCGCCAGCAGCCTCCAGGGACTAGCGGGAGGTGAGCAGTTCTTC. This gives the protein CASSLQGLAGGEQFF.

The chain combines TRBV5-1 with TRBJ1-4; D gene ambiguous. Germline-derived CDR1 and CDR2 are SGHRS and YFSETQ. V lost 4 bases and J 3 bases, leaving 13 bases between the germline ends. The CDR3 sequence is 15 residues long. The CDR3 nucleotides read TGCGCCAGCAGCCCTTCGGAAGATGCTAATGAAAAACTGTTTTTT. Encoded protein: CASSPSEDANEKLFF.

The chain recombines TRBV11-2 with TRBJ2-7; 9 nucleotides line up with TRBD2. CDR3 length: 15 residues. V lost 5 bases and J lost 5; bases outside the gene matches: 10. Germline CDR1 reads SGHAT; CDR2 reads FQNNGV. CDR3 coding DNA: TGTGCCAGCAGCCGGCCGGGACTAGCAATACACGAGCAGTACTTC. This gives the protein CASSRPGLAIHEQYF.